Below, 9 T cell receptor beta chains from the same sample are listed, as sequenced in a study of OX40 agonist ivuxolimab in advanced cancers. Clones were sequenced by immunoSEQ multiplex PCR, and TCRdb holds only the in-frame ones, with some missing. The table includes 35,000 to 55,000 clones, just under 95% detected once. Sequenced material: CD4+ or CD8+ T cells sorted from blood, taken in a trial of the OX40 agonist ivuxolimab. These receptors were collected from an adult with an advanced solid tumor such as melanoma, head and neck, liver or kidney cancer.

The V gene is TRBV4-3, the J gene TRBJ1-5, with 7 bases lining up with TRBD1. The CDR3 runs 15 residues. Germline V lookup: CDR1 LGHNA, CDR2 YSLEER. The V segment lost 1 base and the J segment 3 bases; nucleotides outside the gene matches: 3. CDR3: CASSQGTGSNQPQHF. The CDR3 region has the DNA TGCGCCAGCAGCCAAGGGACAGGATCCAATCAGCCCCAGCATTTT.

The rearrangement joins TRBV29-1 to TRBJ2-7, with no clear D. The length of the CDR3 is 15 residues. Trimming pared 1 base from V and 0 bases from J, leaving 13 bases between. Per the germline V gene, CDR1 is SQVTM and CDR2 is ANQGSEA. CDR3 DNA: TGCAGCGTTGAAGGGGTCGGCAGCCACTCCTACGAGCAGTACTTC. As protein: CSVEGVGSHSYEQYF.

This clone appeared a few times. This chain connects TRBV6-1 to TRBJ2-3, with TRBD2 as a possible D gene (6 bases). The CDR3 loop spans 16 amino acids. Per germline, CDR1 MNHNS and CDR2 SASEGT. Between the trimmed V and J ends, which lost 1 base and 0 bases, there was a span of 11 bases. DNA of the CDR3: TGTGCCAGCAGTGAAGGGCTAGCGACGAGCACAGATACGCAGTATTTT. The encoded protein is CASSEGLATSTDTQYF.

The chain joins TRBV6-5 to TRBJ2-2, with 9 bases that match TRBD1. Per the germline V gene, CDR1 is MNHEY and CDR2 is SVGAGI. The CDR3 spans 14 residues. V lost 5 bases and J lost 3; bases outside the gene matches: 1. CDR3 loop: CASSGTGYTGELFF. In nucleotides, the CDR3 is TGTGCCAGCAGTGGGACAGGGTACACCGGGGAGCTGTTTTTT.

The V and J genes are TRBV5-6 and TRBJ1-5, with a tentative D call TRBD1 (6 bases). The CDR3 is 15 residues long. CDR1 is SGHDT and CDR2 is YYEEEE in the germline V gene. V was cut by 0 bases and J by 5 bases, with 12 bases left in between. Written as DNA, the CDR3 is TGTGCCAGCAGCTTGGCCGGGGGGCGCGATCAGCCCCAGCATTTT. This encodes CASSLAGGRDQPQHF.

The chain has TRBV2 and TRBJ2-1; 8 bases agree with TRBD2. In germline, CDR1 is SNHLY, CDR2 FYNNEI. CDR3 length equals 16 residues. J lost 7 bases, V lost 8 bases, and 16 bases had no gene match. CDR3 protein: CASSSPGTSAGNEQFF. The DNA of the CDR3 is TGTGCCAGCTCATCACCCGGGACTAGTGCGGGGAATGAGCAGTTCTTC.

This chain links TRBV4-1 with TRBJ2-5; the D gene is possibly TRBD1 (6 bases). The germline V gene encodes CDR1 MGHRA and CDR2 YSYEKL. Trimming removed 4 bases at V and 0 bases at J, with 12 bases between. The CDR3 is 15 residues long. For the CDR3, the DNA is TGCGCCAGCAGCCCCGCCAGGGGCGACCAAGAGACCCAGTACTTC. Translating gives CASSPARGDQETQYF.

This clone was seen just once. The chain employs TRBV7-2 and TRBJ2-3, with a tentative D call TRBD2 (5 bases). Trimming cost V 8 bases and J 3 bases, with 21 bases left between them. The CDR3 has 16 residues. CDR1 is SGHTA and CDR2 is FQGNSA in the germline V gene. In nucleotides, the CDR3 is TGTGCCAGCGGGCGGCCACAGAGGGCTTCAACAGATACGCAGTATTTT. It translates to CASGRPQRASTDTQYF.

V usage is TRBV19 and J usage is TRBJ2-7; 9 nucleotides match TRBD1. The CDR3 totals 15 residues. The germline gives CDR1 LNHDA, CDR2 SQIVND (reference sequence). Trimming at V came to 3 bases and at J to 3 bases, leaving 6 bases not matched to a gene. The CDR3 is CASSMGQGKGYEQYF. The CDR3 region has the DNA TGTGCCAGTAGTATGGGACAGGGAAAGGGCTACGAGCAGTACTTC.